Sequencing of this TCR beta chain was carried out in a study of shared clonotypes between healthy human individuals. The study's findings and limits: Rarefaction exposed incomplete sorted-subset sequencing despite large depth.

Splitting the CD4+ cells yielded a CD45RA+ naive subset and a CD45RA-negative memory subset. V was pared by 1 base and J by 4 bases, with 14 bases between. The CDR3 extends over 16 amino acids. Per the germline V gene, CDR1 is MGHDK and CDR2 is SYGVNS. As to this clone: The antigen is unknown.

The table came from immunoSEQ multiplex PCR; TCRdb's copy has only in-frame clones and leaves some out. Altogether approximately 2,000,000 clones are present, 80% to 95% being singletons, with the ten largest covering around 0.35%. Material: naive CD4+ T cells from PBMCs. Described subset: CD45RA+ positively selected. This chain joins TRBV25-1 and TRBJ1-5; D gene unclear. The TCR was taken from a man younger than 35 in good health. Some clones in this sample may be carry-over from other donors' samples. The chain's CDR3 is CASSESRGNPNQPQHF. The DNA of the CDR3 is TGTGCCAGCAGTGAATCCCGGGGAAACCCAAATCAGCCCCAGCATTTT.